The 15 T cell receptor beta chains given below trace back to one sample, sequenced in a study of blood T cell repertoires in COVID-19. Clones were sequenced by immunoSEQ multiplex PCR, and TCRdb holds only the in-frame ones, with some missing. The sample records around 170,000 clones, around 83% being singletons. Sequenced input: peripheral blood. The source of these receptors is a woman aged 40 to 50 with acute or convalescent COVID-19.

This clone showed up just once. The V gene is TRBV30, the J gene TRBJ1-4; D not certain. Trimming stripped 2 bases from V and 7 bases from J, with 5 bases between. The germline CDR1 and CDR2 sequences are GTSNPN and SVGIG (reference sequence). CDR3 length equals 11 residues. CDR3 protein: CAWSWSEKLFF. In DNA form, the CDR3 reads TGTGCCTGGAGTTGGAGTGAAAAACTGTTTTTT.

This rearrangement joins TRBV5-1 to TRBJ2-3, with D possibly matching TRBD2 (6 bases). V was clipped by 3 bases and J by 4 bases, with 15 bases between them. The CDR3 contains 15 residues. Germline CDR1 SGHRS, CDR2 YFSETQ. In DNA form, the CDR3 reads TGCGCCAGCAGCTGGACTATTAATAGCGCAGATACGCAGTATTTT. Protein product: CASSWTINSADTQYF.

V and J are TRBV12-3 or TRBV12-4 and TRBJ1-4; D not certain. The CDR3 has 12 residues. The V end was cut by 5 bases, the J end by 14 bases, with 15 bases between. The CDR3: CASSNPLSMLFF. Here the CDR3 DNA reads TGTGCCAGCAGTAACCCCCTCTCTATGCTGTTTTTT.

The chain couples TRBV4-1 to TRBJ2-1; TRBD2 matches at 10 bases. The CDR3 loop spans 17 amino acids. J gave up 4 bases and V 3 bases, and 9 bases lay outside the gene matches. Germline lookup yields CDR1 MGHRA and CDR2 YSYEKL. CDR3 amino acids: CASSHGLAALNYNEQFF. The CDR3 bases are TGCGCCAGCAGCCACGGACTAGCGGCCTTAAATTACAATGAGCAGTTCTTC.

This chain connects TRBV6-5 to TRBJ2-7; the D gene is possibly TRBD2 (5 bases). Trimming left V 10 bases short and J 2 bases short, with 15 bases between. The length of the CDR3 is 13 residues. Germline V lookup: CDR1 MNHEY, CDR2 SVGAGI. The CDR3 protein is CATAKDSAYEQYF. CDR3 in DNA: TGTGCCACAGCCAAGGACTCCGCCTACGAGCAGTACTTC.

CDR3 coding DNA: TGCGCCAGCAGCTTGGACAGGGACGGAAGAGAGACCCAGTACTTC. Protein product: CASSLDRDGRETQYF. V and J are TRBV5-1 and TRBJ2-5; weak D call: TRBD1 (6 bases). Germline V gives CDR1 SGHRS, CDR2 YFSETQ. The CDR3 is made up of 15 amino acids. V lost 0 bases, J lost 4 bases, and 13 bases lay in between.

This chain joins TRBV11-2 and TRBJ2-5, with 8 bases lining up with TRBD2. The CDR3 loop spans 16 amino acids. V lost 0 bases to trimming and J lost 2 bases; unmatched junction nucleotides: 5. The germline V gene has CDR1 SGHAT and CDR2 FQNNGV. The CDR3 DNA reads TGTGCCAGCAGCTTAGATAAGGGACTAGGACAAGAGACCCAGTACTTC. Its protein product is CASSLDKGLGQETQYF.

With regard to this clone: Other DNA sequences in the same sample also yield this CDR3. The chain employs TRBV27 and TRBJ2-7, with TRBD1 identical over 8 bases. CDR3 size: 14 residues. V shed 3 bases, J shed 4 bases, and the junction held 5 bases outside the gene matches. The germline V gene has CDR1 MNHEY and CDR2 SMNVEV (reference sequence). CDR3 region: CASSLGTGVYEQYF. CDR3 nucleotide sequence: TGTGCCAGCAGTTTGGGGACAGGAGTTTACGAGCAGTACTTC.

The V gene is TRBV7-2, the J gene TRBJ2-7; D gene unclear. The V end lost 5 bases, the J end lost 1 base, and 9 bases lay between the germline ends. Germline V CDR1 and CDR2: SGHTA, FQGNSA. This CDR3 contains 13 residues. CDR3 in DNA: TGTGCCAGCAGCCTCCGGAGATCCTACGAGCAGTACTTC. This codes for CASSLRRSYEQYF.

The chain joins TRBV30 to TRBJ1-3, with D maybe TRBD1 (5 bases). The CDR3 has 15 amino acids. Germline V gene data show CDR1 as GTSNPN and CDR2 as SVGIG (reference sequence). V lost 2 bases to trimming and J lost 4 bases, with 15 bases between them. CDR3: CAWSPTGAAGNTIYF. CDR3 in DNA: TGTGCCTGGAGTCCCACTGGGGCCGCGGGAAACACCATATATTTT. Using reference TRBV30 and TRBJ1-3 for the parts outside the CDR3, the full variable domain is SQTIHQWPATLVQPVGSPLSLECTVEGTSNPNLYWYRQAAGRGLQLLFYSVGIGQISSEVPQNLSASRPQDRQFILSSKKLLLSDSGFYLCAWSPTGAAGNTIYFGEGSWLTVV.

The chain links TRBV6-5 to TRBJ1-4; D uncertain. The CDR3 runs 15 residues. Trimming took 1 base from V and 0 from J, leaving 6 bases between them. Germline assignment: CDR1 MNHEY and CDR2 SVGAGI. In DNA, the CDR3 is TGTGCCAGCAGTTACTTCAGGACAACTAATGAAAAACTGTTTTTT. Translation: CASSYFRTTNEKLFF.

The V gene is TRBV11-2, the J gene TRBJ2-1, with TRBD1 identical over 7 bases. V lost 1 base and J lost 4; bases outside the gene matches: 4. This CDR3 region has 15 residues. The germline gives CDR1 SGHAT, CDR2 FQNNGV. CDR3 DNA: TGTGCCAGCAGCTTAGGGACAGGCGCTTACAATGAGCAGTTCTTC. Translating gives CASSLGTGAYNEQFF.

The rearrangement uses TRBV18 and TRBJ2-2; tentatively, D is TRBD1 (5 bases). Trimming cost V 4 bases and J 8 bases, with 17 bases left between them. The CDR3 length is 15 residues. CDR1 is KGHSH and CDR2 is LQKENI in the germline V gene. The CDR3 sequence: CASSQGDTMMGELFF. The CDR3 DNA follows: TGTGCCAGCTCACAAGGGGATACCATGATGGGGGAGCTGTTTTTT.

This clone came up a few times. The gene calls are TRBV7-2 and TRBJ2-7; possibly TRBD2 for D (7 bases). CDR3 length equals 14 residues. Germline V gene sequence: CDR1 SGHTA, CDR2 FQGNSA. V gave up 5 bases and J gave up 4 bases, with 15 bases separating them. The CDR3: CASSPPGGWYEQYF. The CDR3 coding sequence is TGTGCCAGCAGCCCTCCGGGGGGCTGGTACGAGCAGTACTTC.

The genes are TRBV7-8 and TRBJ1-6; 7 bases align to TRBD1. This CDR3 has 15 amino acids. Germline CDR1 is SGHVS and CDR2 is FQNEAQ. J was trimmed by 10 bases and V by 4 bases; bases with no gene match: 10. The CDR3 reads CASSSSGDSGSPLHF. The CDR3 DNA follows: TGTGCCAGCAGCTCTAGCGGGGACAGTGGGTCACCCCTCCACTTT.